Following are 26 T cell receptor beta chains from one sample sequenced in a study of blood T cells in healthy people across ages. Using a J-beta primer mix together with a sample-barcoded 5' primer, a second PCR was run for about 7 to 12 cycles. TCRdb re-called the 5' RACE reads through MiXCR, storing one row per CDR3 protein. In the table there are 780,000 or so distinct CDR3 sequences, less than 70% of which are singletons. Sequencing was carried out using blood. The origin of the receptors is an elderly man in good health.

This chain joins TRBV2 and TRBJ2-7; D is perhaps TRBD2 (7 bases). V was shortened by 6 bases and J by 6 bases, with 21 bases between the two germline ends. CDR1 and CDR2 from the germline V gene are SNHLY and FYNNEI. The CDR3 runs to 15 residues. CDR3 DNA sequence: TGTGCCAGCAGCCCCCTTCCGGGGGGCCAAGGCGAGCAGTACTTC. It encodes CASSPLPGGQGEQYF.

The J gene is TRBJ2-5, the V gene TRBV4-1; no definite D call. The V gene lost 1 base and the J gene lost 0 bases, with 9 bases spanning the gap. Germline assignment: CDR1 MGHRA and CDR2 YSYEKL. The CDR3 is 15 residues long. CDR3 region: CASSQVFVDQETQYF. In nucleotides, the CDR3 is TGCGCCAGCAGCCAAGTCTTTGTAGACCAAGAGACCCAGTACTTC.

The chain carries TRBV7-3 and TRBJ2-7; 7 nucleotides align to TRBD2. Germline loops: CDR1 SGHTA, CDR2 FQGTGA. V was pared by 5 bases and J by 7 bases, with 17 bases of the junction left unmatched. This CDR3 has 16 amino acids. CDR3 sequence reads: CASSPTAGVGLGEQYF. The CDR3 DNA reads TGTGCCAGCAGCCCGACGGCGGGAGTAGGACTGGGGGAGCAGTACTTC.

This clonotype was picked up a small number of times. Here the CDR3 DNA reads TGTGCCAGCAGCCAAGATGGTGGAGGGCGTTTCTCCGAGCAGTACTTC. Protein sequence: CASSQDGGGRFSEQYF. The chain couples TRBV14 to TRBJ2-5; D possibly corresponds to TRBD2 (6 bases). The better agreement between TRBJ2-7 and the DNA end casts doubt on the J call. CDR3 length equals 16 residues. Per the germline V gene, CDR1 is SGHDN and CDR2 is FVKESK.

The CDR3 region has the DNA TGTGCCAGCAGCCGCAAAAGTCTCCAGAGCGGGACAAACTACAATGAGCAGTTCTTC. Amino acids: CASSRKSLQSGTNYNEQFF. The V and J genes are TRBV4-2 and TRBJ2-1, with TRBD2 as a possible D gene (7 bases). This CDR3 has 19 amino acids. V dropped 4 bases and J dropped 3 bases, with 25 bases sitting between them. Germline CDR1 is LGHNA and CDR2 is YNFKEQ.

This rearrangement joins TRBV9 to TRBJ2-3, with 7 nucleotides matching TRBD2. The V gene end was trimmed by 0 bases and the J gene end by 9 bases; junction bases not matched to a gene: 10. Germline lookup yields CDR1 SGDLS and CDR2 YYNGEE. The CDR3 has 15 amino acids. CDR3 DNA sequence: TGTGCCAGCAGCGTAGATGGGAGGGCCTTAGTCACGCAGTATTTT. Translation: CASSVDGRALVTQYF.

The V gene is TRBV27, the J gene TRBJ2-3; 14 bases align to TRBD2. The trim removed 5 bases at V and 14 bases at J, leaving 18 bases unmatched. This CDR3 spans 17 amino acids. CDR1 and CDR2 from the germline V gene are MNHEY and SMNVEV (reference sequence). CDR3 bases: TGTGCCAGCAGTCCCCGACTAGCGGGAGGGGGAGACAGATACGCGTATTTT. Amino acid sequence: CASSPRLAGGGDRYAYF.

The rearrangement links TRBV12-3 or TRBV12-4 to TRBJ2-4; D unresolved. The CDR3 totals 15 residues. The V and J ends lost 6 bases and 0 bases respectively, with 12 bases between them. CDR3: CASSPQTLAKNIQYF. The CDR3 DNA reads TGTGCCAGCAGCCCACAGACGCTAGCCAAAAACATTCAGTACTTC.

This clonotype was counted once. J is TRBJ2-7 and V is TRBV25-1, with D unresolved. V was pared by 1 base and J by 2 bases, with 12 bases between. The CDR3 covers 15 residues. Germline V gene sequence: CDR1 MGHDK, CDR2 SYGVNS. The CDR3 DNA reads TGTGCCAGCAGTGAATTTCGGGCTAACCCCTACGAGCAGTACTTC. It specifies CASSEFRANPYEQYF.

The CDR3 coding sequence is TGTGCCATCAGTGTGGACAGTTTTGGCTACACCTTC. This gives the protein CAISVDSFGYTF. The V call is TRBV10-3, the J call TRBJ1-2, with D possibly matching TRBD1 (6 bases). Germline V CDR1 and CDR2: ENHRY, SYGVKD. Trimming cost V 4 bases and J 7 bases, with 10 bases left between them. The CDR3 consists of 12 residues.

The CDR3 here is CASMAGGEHRYAYF. The CDR3 DNA reads as TGTGCCAGCATGGCGGGAGGGGAGCACAGATACGCGTATTTT. The V gene is TRBV6-5, the J gene TRBJ2-3, with 9 bases aligning to TRBD2. V shed 7 bases, J shed 14 bases, and the junction held 16 bases outside the gene matches. CDR3 length equals 14 residues. Germline V gene sequence: CDR1 MNHEY, CDR2 SVGAGI.

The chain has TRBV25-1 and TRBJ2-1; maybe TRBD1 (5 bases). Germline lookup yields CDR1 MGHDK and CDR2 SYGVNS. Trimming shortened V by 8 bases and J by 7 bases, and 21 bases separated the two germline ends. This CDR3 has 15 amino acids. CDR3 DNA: TGTGCCAGCGCCTCTCAGGGAAGGCTGGGAAATGAGCAGTTCTTC. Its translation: CASASQGRLGNEQFF.

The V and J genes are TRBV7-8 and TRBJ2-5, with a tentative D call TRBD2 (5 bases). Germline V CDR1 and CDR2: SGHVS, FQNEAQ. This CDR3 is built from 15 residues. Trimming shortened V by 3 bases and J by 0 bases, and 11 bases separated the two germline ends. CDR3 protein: CASSFTGRDQETQYF. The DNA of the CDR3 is TGTGCCAGCAGCTTCACCGGGCGGGACCAAGAGACCCAGTACTTC. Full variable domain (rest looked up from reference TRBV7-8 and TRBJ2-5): GAGVSQSPRYKVAKRGQDVALRCDPISGHVSLFWYQQALGQGPEFLTYFQNEAQLDKSGLPSDRFFAERPEGSVSTLKIQRTQQEDSAVYLCASSFTGRDQETQYFGPGTRLLVL.

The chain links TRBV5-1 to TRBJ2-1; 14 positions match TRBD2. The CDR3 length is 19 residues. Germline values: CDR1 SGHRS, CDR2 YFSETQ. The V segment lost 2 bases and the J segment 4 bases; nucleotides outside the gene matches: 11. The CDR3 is CASSFGLAGGPLEYNEQFF. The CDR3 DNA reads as TGCGCCAGCAGCTTTGGACTAGCGGGAGGTCCCCTGGAGTACAATGAGCAGTTCTTC. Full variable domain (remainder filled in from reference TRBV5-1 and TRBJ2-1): KAGVTQTPRYLIKTRGQQVTLSCSPISGHRSVSWYQQTPGQGLQFLFEYFSETQRNKGNFPGRFSGRQFSNSRSEMNVSTLELGDSALYLCASSFGLAGGPLEYNEQFFGPGTRLTVL.

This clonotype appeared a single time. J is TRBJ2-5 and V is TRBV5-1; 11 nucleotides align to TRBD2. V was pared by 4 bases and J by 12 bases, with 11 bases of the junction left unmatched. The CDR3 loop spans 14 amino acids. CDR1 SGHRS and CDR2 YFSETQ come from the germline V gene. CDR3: CASSPSLAGEVKYF. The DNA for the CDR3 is TGCGCCAGCAGCCCTTCACTAGCGGGAGAAGTAAAGTACTTC.

Here the CDR3 reads CASRVAGGCEQYF. In DNA form, the CDR3 reads TGTGCCAGCAGAGTCGCGGGAGGTTGTGAGCAGTACTTC. The chain combines TRBV6-4 with TRBJ2-7; 8 bases are a match to TRBD2. Germline CDR1 MRHNA, CDR2 SNTAGT. The V and J ends lost 6 bases and 7 bases, in that order; junction bases with no gene match: 8. CDR3 length equals 13 residues.

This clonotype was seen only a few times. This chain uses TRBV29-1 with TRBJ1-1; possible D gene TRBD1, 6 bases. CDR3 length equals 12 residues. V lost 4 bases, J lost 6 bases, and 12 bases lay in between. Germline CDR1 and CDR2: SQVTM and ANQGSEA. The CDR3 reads CSVGTGLAEAFF. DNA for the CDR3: TGCAGCGTTGGAACAGGGTTGGCTGAAGCTTTCTTT.

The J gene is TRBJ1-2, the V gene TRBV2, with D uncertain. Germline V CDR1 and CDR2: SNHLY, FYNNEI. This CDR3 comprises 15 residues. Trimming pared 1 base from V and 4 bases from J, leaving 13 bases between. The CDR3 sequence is CASSEVAGTIYGYTF. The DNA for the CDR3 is TGTGCCAGCAGTGAAGTGGCTGGCACCATCTATGGCTACACCTTC. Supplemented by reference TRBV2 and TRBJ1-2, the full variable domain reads EPEVTQTPSHQVTQMGQEVILRCVPISNHLYFYWYRQILGQKVEFLVSFYNNEISEKSEIFDDQFSVERPDGSNFTLKIRSTKLEDSAMYFCASSEVAGTIYGYTFGSGTRLTVV.

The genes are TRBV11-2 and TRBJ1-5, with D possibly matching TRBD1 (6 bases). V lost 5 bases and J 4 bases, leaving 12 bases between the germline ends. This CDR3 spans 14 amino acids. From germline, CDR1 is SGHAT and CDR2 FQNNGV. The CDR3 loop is CASSAGQRNQPQHF. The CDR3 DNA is TGTGCCAGCAGCGCCGGACAGCGGAATCAGCCCCAGCATTTT.

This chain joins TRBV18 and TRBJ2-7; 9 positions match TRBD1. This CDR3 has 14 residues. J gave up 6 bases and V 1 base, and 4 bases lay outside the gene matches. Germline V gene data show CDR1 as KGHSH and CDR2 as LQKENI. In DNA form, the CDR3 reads TGTGCCAGCTCACCACAACAGGGGGCGGCCGAGCAGTACTTC. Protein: CASSPQQGAAEQYF.

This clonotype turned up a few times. This CDR3 is CASRLAGANEQFF. The CDR3, as DNA: TGTGCTAGTAGACTAGCGGGAGCCAATGAGCAGTTCTTC. This chain uses TRBV3-1 with TRBJ2-1, with 12 bases lining up with TRBD2. The CDR3 runs 13 residues. Germline values: CDR1 LGHDT, CDR2 YNNKEL (reference sequence).

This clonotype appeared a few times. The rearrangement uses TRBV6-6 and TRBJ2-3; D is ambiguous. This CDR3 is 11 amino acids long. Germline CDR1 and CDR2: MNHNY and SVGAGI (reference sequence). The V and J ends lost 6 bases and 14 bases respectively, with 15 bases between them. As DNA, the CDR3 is TGTGCCAGCAGCACCACCGCAGCCGCGTATTTT. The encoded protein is CASSTTAAAYF.

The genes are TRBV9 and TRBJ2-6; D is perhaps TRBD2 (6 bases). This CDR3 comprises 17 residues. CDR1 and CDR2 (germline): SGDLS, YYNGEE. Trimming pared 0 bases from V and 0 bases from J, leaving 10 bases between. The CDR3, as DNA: TGTGCCAGCAGCGTAGATGGCGGGGTCTCTGGGGCCAACGTCCTGACTTTC. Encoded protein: CASSVDGGVSGANVLTF. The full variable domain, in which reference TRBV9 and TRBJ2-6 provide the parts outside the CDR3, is DSGVTQTPKHLITATGQRVTLRCSPRSGDLSVYWYQQSLDQGLQFLIQYYNGEERAKGNILERFSAQQFPDLHSELNLSSLELGDSALYFCASSVDGGVSGANVLTFGAGSRLTVL.

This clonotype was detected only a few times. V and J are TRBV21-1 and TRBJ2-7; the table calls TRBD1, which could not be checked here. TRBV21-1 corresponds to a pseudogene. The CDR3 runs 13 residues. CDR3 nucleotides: TGTGCCAGCAGCAAGTGGGGGTTGTACGAGCAGTACTTC. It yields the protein CASSKWGLYEQYF.

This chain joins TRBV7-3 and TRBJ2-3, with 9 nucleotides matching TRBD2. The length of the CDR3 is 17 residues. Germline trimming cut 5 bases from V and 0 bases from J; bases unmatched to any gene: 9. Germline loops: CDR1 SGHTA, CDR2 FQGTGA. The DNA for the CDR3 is TGTGCCAGCAGCCCCCAAACTAGCGGGCTAAGCACAGATACGCAGTATTTT. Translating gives CASSPQTSGLSTDTQYF.

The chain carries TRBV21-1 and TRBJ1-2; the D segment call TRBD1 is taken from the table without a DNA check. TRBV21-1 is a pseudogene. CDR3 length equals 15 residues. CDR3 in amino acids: CASSKGHSLYYGYTF. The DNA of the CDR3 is TGTGCCAGCAGCAAGGGACACTCGTTATACTATGGCTACACCTTC.